Below are 29 T cell receptor beta chains sequenced from a single sample in a study of blood T cell repertoires in COVID-19. Profiling relied on immunoSEQ multiplex PCR, and the TCRdb table lists in-frame clones only, not all of them. The sample contains under 300,000 clones, 86% of which appear only once. Sample: peripheral blood. These receptor sequences come from a man older than 75 with acute or convalescent COVID-19.

The rearrangement links TRBV5-1 to TRBJ1-5, with TRBD1 matching over 10 bases. This CDR3 contains 15 residues. Germline CDR1 and CDR2: SGHRS and YFSETQ. The V segment lost 4 bases and the J segment 2 bases; nucleotides outside the gene matches: 3. The CDR3, as DNA: TGCGCCAGCAGCCTAGGGACAGGGGGCAATCAGCCCCAGCATTTT. Its protein product is CASSLGTGGNQPQHF.

The genes are TRBV28 and TRBJ1-3, with a tentative D call TRBD1 (6 bases). The germline V and J ends were trimmed by 8 bases and 8 bases, with 16 bases remaining between them. The CDR3 is made up of 13 amino acids. CDR1 and CDR2 (germline): MDHEN, SYDVKM. The CDR3 protein is CASLSRSGDTIYF. The DNA for the CDR3 is TGTGCCAGCTTGTCCCGCTCAGGGGACACCATATATTTT.

The J gene is TRBJ2-7, the V gene TRBV5-4; 10 bases fit TRBD2. The germline V gene has CDR1 SGHNT and CDR2 YYREEE (reference sequence). There are 13 residues in the CDR3. Trimming cost V 1 base and J 5 bases; bases outside gene matches: 0. The chain's CDR3 is CASSLTSGDEQYF. The CDR3 region has the DNA TGTGCCAGCAGCTTGACTAGCGGGGACGAGCAGTACTTC.

This clone appeared once. The chain is built from TRBV5-4 and TRBJ1-2, with D possibly being TRBD1 (5 bases). The germline CDR1 and CDR2 sequences are SGHNT and YYREEE (reference sequence). The CDR3 length is 12 residues. The V gene lost 4 bases and the J gene lost 8 bases, with 12 bases spanning the gap. In DNA, the CDR3 is TGTGCCAGCAGCCCCGGCGGGACGGGCTACACCTTC. It yields the protein CASSPGGTGYTF.

A note on this clone: Other nucleotide sequences from this sample produce the same CDR3. The chain couples TRBV29-1 to TRBJ2-1; 7 positions agree with TRBD1. The germline V gene encodes CDR1 SQVTM and CDR2 ANQGSEA. V shed 3 bases and J 2 bases; nucleotides not matched to a gene: 4. This CDR3 contains 14 residues. Written as DNA, the CDR3 is TGCAGCGTTGATCCGGGACAGACCTACAATGAGCAGTTCTTC. It yields the protein CSVDPGQTYNEQFF.

The gene calls are TRBV24-1 and TRBJ2-5; D perhaps matches TRBD2 (6 bases). V was shortened by 4 bases and J by 5 bases, with 13 bases between the two germline ends. In germline, CDR1 is KGHDR, CDR2 SFDVKD. The CDR3 consists of 14 residues. The CDR3 DNA reads as TGTGCCACCAGTGAGGCGGGCGGGGCTGAGACCCAGTACTTC. It is translated as CATSEAGGAETQYF.

The chain couples TRBV6-1 to TRBJ2-7; 9 nucleotides line up with TRBD1. In germline, CDR1 is MNHNS, CDR2 SASEGT. This CDR3 spans 14 amino acids. Losses at the gene ends were 3 bases for V and 2 bases for J; bases not matched to a gene: 2. The CDR3: CASSDGTGPYEQYF. CDR3 in DNA: TGTGCCAGCAGTGACGGGACAGGGCCCTACGAGCAGTACTTC.

J is TRBJ2-1 and V is TRBV3-1 (or the pseudogene TRBV3-2); TRBD1 matches at 9 bases. Germline V gene data show CDR1 as LGHDT and CDR2 as YNNKEL (reference sequence). Germline trimming cut 10 bases from V and 7 bases from J; bases unmatched to any gene: 11. This CDR3 has 14 amino acids. The DNA for the CDR3 is TGTGCCACAGGGATTACAGGGGGCGGGAATGAGCAGTTCTTC. This encodes CATGITGGGNEQFF.

The J gene is TRBJ2-2, the V gene TRBV5-5; D is perhaps TRBD2 (7 bases). V gave up 0 bases and J gave up 3 bases, with 12 bases separating them. The CDR3 length is 16 residues. The V gene's germline CDR1 is SGHKS and CDR2 YYEKEE (reference sequence). CDR3 in amino acids: CASSLEGGAHTGELFF. The CDR3 coding sequence is TGTGCCAGCAGCTTGGAGGGGGGGGCCCACACCGGGGAGCTGTTTTTT.

The chain uses TRBV19 and TRBJ2-5; TRBD1 matches 8 bases. V trimming: 4 bases; J trimming: 5 bases; junction bases outside the gene matches: 6. CDR1 LNHDA and CDR2 SQIVND come from the germline V gene (reference sequence). The CDR3 runs 14 residues. CDR3 nucleotide sequence: TGTGCCAGTAGTACGGGGACAGGAGGGGAGACCCAGTACTTC. Translating it yields CASSTGTGGETQYF.

The CDR3 is CASSGGQALSSYNEQFF. The CDR3 nucleotides read TGTGCCAGCAGCGGGGGACAGGCACTGAGCTCCTACAATGAGCAGTTCTTC. This chain connects TRBV21-1 to TRBJ2-1; TRBD1, as called in the table, went unchecked against the DNA. TRBV21-1 counts as a pseudogene. The CDR3 has 17 amino acids.

The chain employs TRBV19 and TRBJ2-1; D perhaps matches TRBD1 (5 bases). Germline CDR1 reads LNHDA; CDR2 reads SQIVND (reference sequence). The CDR3 is 14 amino acids. Trimming stripped 6 bases from V and 8 bases from J, with 17 bases between. The CDR3 spells CASSDRPKIDEQFF. The DNA for the CDR3 is TGTGCCAGTAGCGACAGACCCAAGATAGATGAGCAGTTCTTC.

This rearrangement joins TRBV28 to TRBJ2-3, with 7 bases identical to TRBD2. CDR3 size: 12 residues. Trimming took 8 bases from V and 3 from J; bases not matched to a gene: 2. CDR1 and CDR2 from the germline V gene are MDHEN and SYDVKM. This CDR3 reads CASGGVTDTQYF. The CDR3 DNA reads TGTGCCAGCGGGGGGGTTACAGATACGCAGTATTTT.

The V call is TRBV5-1, the J call TRBJ2-1, with 13 nucleotides matching TRBD2. CDR3 length: 16 amino acids. V lost 4 bases and J lost 5; bases outside the gene matches: 6. Germline CDR1 and CDR2: SGHRS and YFSETQ. CDR3 coding DNA: TGCGCCAGCAGCAGGACTAGCGGGAGTATTAACAATGAGCAGTTCTTC. Amino acids: CASSRTSGSINNEQFF.

Worth noting for this clone: The sample carries other DNA sequences with the same CDR3. This sequence joins TRBV19 and TRBJ1-6; 8 nucleotides align to TRBD1. CDR1 LNHDA and CDR2 SQIVND come from the germline V gene (reference sequence). The V segment lost 9 bases and the J segment 10 bases; nucleotides outside the gene matches: 5. The CDR3 consists of 12 residues. CDR3 in amino acids: CASSTGVSPLHF. CDR3 sequence (DNA): TGTGCCAGCTCGACAGGGGTCTCACCCCTCCACTTT.

The chain uses TRBV6-2 or TRBV6-3 and TRBJ2-3; tentative D call: TRBD1 (6 bases). Trimming shortened V by 6 bases and J by 0 bases, and 13 bases separated the two germline ends. This CDR3 comprises 15 residues. Germline CDR1 and CDR2: MNHEY and SVGEGT. CDR3 DNA: TGTGCCAGCAGCCTCAGGGGTCGCAGCACAGATACGCAGTATTTT. Translating gives CASSLRGRSTDTQYF.

The chain uses TRBV2 and TRBJ1-5; no reliable D call. V dropped 3 bases and J dropped 5 bases, with 5 bases sitting between them. The germline V gene has CDR1 SNHLY and CDR2 FYNNEI. The CDR3 is made up of 12 amino acids. CDR3 sequence reads: CASSDGYQPQHF. The CDR3 coding sequence is TGTGCCAGCAGTGACGGGTATCAGCCCCAGCATTTT.

This chain joins TRBV28 and TRBJ2-1; 8 nucleotides align to TRBD2. Per germline, CDR1 MDHEN and CDR2 SYDVKM. With 4 bases clipped from V and 14 bases from J, the junction kept 7 bases outside the gene matches. The length of the CDR3 is 12 residues. The CDR3 region has the DNA TGTGCCAGCAGTTCACCCGGGACTAGTGAGTTCTTC. Its translation is CASSSPGTSEFF.

DNA for the CDR3: TGTGCCAGCAGAGAAAGGCGGGAGAGGACCAATGAGCAGTTCTTC. Encoded protein: CASRERRERTNEQFF. The V and J genes are TRBV6-6 and TRBJ2-1, with 7 bases identical to TRBD2. The germline CDR1 and CDR2 sequences are MNHNY and SVGAGI (reference sequence). CDR3 length equals 15 residues. The trim removed 6 bases at V and 6 bases at J, leaving 11 bases unmatched.

The chain joins TRBV6-1 to TRBJ1-5; TRBD1 matches at 7 bases. CDR1 MNHNS and CDR2 SASEGT come from the germline V gene. There are 13 residues in the CDR3. V dropped 5 bases and J dropped 5; count of bases not matched to a gene: 3. The CDR3 is CASSRDRDQPQHF. CDR3 nucleotides: TGTGCCAGCAGTCGGGACAGAGATCAGCCCCAGCATTTT.

The chain uses TRBV5-1 and TRBJ1-1; D not certain. CDR3 length: 16 residues. CDR1 is SGHRS and CDR2 is YFSETQ in the germline V gene. The V end was cut by 3 bases, the J end by 1 base, with 16 bases between. The CDR3 reads CASSYLRVTGNTEAFF. CDR3 DNA sequence: TGCGCCAGCAGCTACCTCCGGGTAACGGGGAACACTGAAGCTTTCTTT.

The J gene is TRBJ2-7, the V gene TRBV28, with TRBD2 matching over 8 bases. The germline V gene encodes CDR1 MDHEN and CDR2 SYDVKM. There are 16 residues in the CDR3. V lost 6 bases to trimming and J lost 2 bases; unmatched junction nucleotides: 12. This chain's CDR3 is CASRPGGGIKAYEQYF. CDR3 nucleotide sequence: TGTGCCAGCAGACCCGGGGGGGGAATCAAAGCCTACGAGCAGTACTTC.

The rearrangement links TRBV6-1 to TRBJ1-3, with TRBD1 matching 7 bases. V was clipped by 2 bases and J by 3 bases; unmatched bases: 7. Germline lookup yields CDR1 MNHNS and CDR2 SASEGT. There are 16 residues in the CDR3. The CDR3, as DNA: TGTGCCAGCAGTGAATTTGCGTGGACAGGTGGAAACACCATATATTTT. Protein: CASSEFAWTGGNTIYF.

For this clone: Other DNA variants within this sample encode the same CDR3. J is TRBJ1-5 and V is TRBV11-2; 9 bases align to TRBD1. Germline V CDR1 and CDR2: SGHAT, FQNNGV. The V gene end was trimmed by 4 bases and the J gene end by 4 bases; junction bases not matched to a gene: 2. The CDR3 has 14 residues. The CDR3 nucleotides are TGTGCCAGCAGCTCCGGGACAGGGAATCAGCCCCAGCATTTT. Amino acids: CASSSGTGNQPQHF.

This sequence joins TRBV18 and TRBJ1-1; the D gene is possibly TRBD1 (6 bases). This CDR3 comprises 15 residues. Germline loops: CDR1 KGHSH, CDR2 LQKENI. V was pared by 4 bases and J by 1 base, with 13 bases between. The CDR3 region has the DNA TGTGCCAGCTCACGGGCTATGACAGGGAACACTGAAGCTTTCTTT. This gives the protein CASSRAMTGNTEAFF.

The chain uses TRBV28 and TRBJ1-1; TRBD1 matches at 7 bases. Looked up from germline, CDR1 is MDHEN and CDR2 is SYDVKM. V dropped 5 bases and J dropped 1; count of bases not matched to a gene: 16. The CDR3 spans 18 residues. The CDR3 sequence: CASSASFPRGRSNTEAFF. The DNA of the CDR3 is TGTGCCAGCAGTGCTTCCTTCCCTAGGGGGCGCTCGAACACTGAAGCTTTCTTT.

J is TRBJ2-1 and V is TRBV11-2; 10 bases map to TRBD2. Germline V CDR1 and CDR2: SGHAT, FQNNGV. The CDR3 has 17 residues. V trimming: 5 bases; J trimming: 6 bases; junction bases outside the gene matches: 13. The CDR3 DNA is TGTGCCAGCAGCCCCATCATAGGGAGCGGGAGGGCCAATGAGCAGTTCTTC. It translates to CASSPIIGSGRANEQFF.

V is TRBV10-1 and J is TRBJ2-2; 8 nucleotides line up with TRBD2. V was clipped by 5 bases and J by 5 bases; unmatched bases: 7. In germline, CDR1 is WNHNN, CDR2 SYGVQD (reference sequence). The CDR3 is made up of 15 amino acids. The CDR3 bases are TGCGCCAGCAGTAGCGGGGGCACCGGTACCGGGGAGCTGTTTTTT. It specifies CASSSGGTGTGELFF.

This clone was seen a few times. The V and J genes are TRBV5-6 and TRBJ1-1; D not resolved. The CDR3 runs 14 residues. V lost 2 bases to trimming and J lost 1 base, with 9 bases between them. The germline gives CDR1 SGHDT, CDR2 YYEEEE. The CDR3 region has the DNA TGTGCCAGCAGCTTTGGGCTTTCGAACACTGAAGCTTTCTTT. Amino acids: CASSFGLSNTEAFF.